Listed below are T cell receptor beta chains from one sample, sequenced in a study of T-cell reconstitution after alpha-beta-depleted transplantation in children. TCRdb re-derived calls from the PCR reads in MiXCR, one entry per CDR3 protein. The sample shows approximately 83,000 distinct CDR3 sequences, 12% of them seen only once. The sequencing used PBMCs from the stem cell graft donor, collected from the stem cell graft. The receptors derive from a human donor who donated a stem cell graft to a child with inherited bone marrow failure. CDR3s include the opening cysteine and the closing phenylalanine or tryptophan. D genes are given only for firm matches. Clone size, where shown, is once, few, many, or a class for clones that have expanded.

d_call | j_call | clone_size | v_call | cdr3_nt | cdr3_aa
- | TRBJ2-1 | many | TRBV6-5 | TGTGCCAGCAGTTACTCGTTCACGGGTCCCCTCTCCTACAATGAGCAGTTCTTC | CASSYSFTGPLSYNEQFF
- | TRBJ2-3 | - | TRBV20-1 | TGCAGTGCTAGAGATCTAACGGGGGCGACAGATACGCAGTATTTT | CSARDLTGATDTQYF
TRBD1 | TRBJ2-5 | - | TRBV10-2 | TGCGCCAGCAGTGAGCCCTGGACAGGGGAAGAGACCCAGTACTTC | CASSEPWTGEETQYF
- | TRBJ1-1 | many | TRBV27 | TGTGCCAGCAGTTTATTATCGAGGGGCTCAAGAAACCCTGAAGCTTTCTTT | CASSLLSRGSRNPEAFF
- | TRBJ2-1 | many | TRBV5-5 | TGTGCCAGCAGCTTGAGCGGGACATCCTACAATGAGCAGTTCTTC | CASSLSGTSYNEQFF
- | TRBJ2-2 | many | TRBV7-3 | TGTGCCAGCAGCGCCGGCGGGGAGCTGTTTTTT | CASSAGGELFF
TRBD1 | TRBJ2-7 | many | TRBV28 | TGTGCCAGCGGCGGACAGGGGATCCGATACGAGCAGTACTTC | CASGGQGIRYEQYF
- | TRBJ2-7 | many | TRBV7-2 | TGTGCCAGCAGTAAGGGGGGGTCCTACGAGCAGTACTTC | CASSKGGSYEQYF
TRBD2 | TRBJ2-7 | many | TRBV15 | TGTGCCACCAGCCTGCCGGGACTAGCGGTGAGGGAGCAGTACTTC | CATSLPGLAVREQYF
- | TRBJ1-1 | many | TRBV3-1 | TGTGCCAGCAGCCACAGGGCGGGGAACACTGAAGCTTTCTTT | CASSHRAGNTEAFF
- | TRBJ2-1 | many | TRBV29-1 | TGCAGCGCCGTTAGGGGGAGAAACGGGGGTGAGCAGTTCTTC | CSAVRGRNGGEQFF
TRBD1 | TRBJ2-5 | many | TRBV5-1 | TGCGCCAGCAGCTTGGGTGAGGGGGCCAAGGCTGTCCAAGAGACCCAGTACTTC | CASSLGEGAKAVQETQYF
- | TRBJ2-5 | many | TRBV4-1 | TGCGCCAGCAGCCAAGAAATTACAAGTTTGCAAGAGACCCAGTACTTC | CASSQEITSLQETQYF
- | TRBJ1-4 | many | TRBV5-1 | TGCGCCAGCAGCGGAGGGGGTTTTGAGGAAAAACTGTTTTTT | CASSGGGFEEKLFF
TRBD1 | TRBJ2-1 | many | TRBV30 | TGTGCCTGGAGCATGGATCCGGGACAGGCGCATGAGCAGTTCTTC | CAWSMDPGQAHEQFF
- | TRBJ1-3 | many | TRBV9 | TGTGCCAGCAGCGTGGGGAGAAACACCATATATTTT | CASSVGRNTIYF
- | TRBJ1-1 | - | TRBV7-9 | TGTGCCAGCAGCCCTGGGGGGGTGAACACTGAAGCTTTCTTT | CASSPGGVNTEAFF
- | TRBJ1-1 | many | TRBV12-3/TRBV12-4 | TGTGCCAGTGGTGCCAGGGGCACTGAAGCTTTCTTT | CASGARGTEAFF
- | TRBJ2-1 | many | TRBV14 | TGTGCCAGCAGCACCCGACTATCCTACAATGAGCAGTTCTTC | CASSTRLSYNEQFF
- | TRBJ1-1 | many | TRBV5-1 | TGCGCCAGCAGGGAAGAATTAATGAACACTGAAGCTTTCTTT | CASREELMNTEAFF
TRBD2 | TRBJ2-1 | few | TRBV11-1 | TGTGCCAGCAGCTTATTACAATTAGCGGGAGGGAGCAACAATGAGCAGTTCTTC | CASSLLQLAGGSNNEQFF
TRBD1 | TRBJ2-7 | many | TRBV10-3 | TGTGCCGTACAGGGGGCCGGATCCTACGAGCAGTACTTC | CAVQGAGSYEQYF
- | TRBJ2-1 | many | TRBV6-4 | TGTGCCAGCAGTGACGGGGTCAATGAGCAGTTCTTC | CASSDGVNEQFF
- | TRBJ1-1 | many | TRBV18 | TGTGCCAGCTCACCACCGGTCTCGAACACTGAAGCTTTCTTT | CASSPPVSNTEAFF
TRBD2 | TRBJ2-7 | many | TRBV5-1 | TGCGCCAGCAGCCGAGCGCTAGCGGATACCCGGAAGTACTTC | CASSRALADTRKYF
- | TRBJ2-5 | once | TRBV7-3 | TGTGCCAGCAGCTTCGGCCGGGAAGAGACCCAGTACTTC | CASSFGREETQYF
- | TRBJ1-2 | many | TRBV9 | TGTGCCAGCAGCGTAGTAGGGGGGGGCTACACCTTC | CASSVVGGGYTF
- | TRBJ2-1 | many | TRBV7-9 | TGTGCCAGCAGTGGGAAACGGCGGTTGTCAAATGAGCAGTTCTTC | CASSGKRRLSNEQFF
- | TRBJ2-7 | - | TRBV7-2 | TGTGCCAGCAGCTCCACAGGGAGCTCCTACGAGCAGTACTTC | CASSSTGSSYEQYF
- | TRBJ1-5 | few | TRBV2 | TGTGCCAGCAGTGAATACGGTGGGGGGGTCCAGCCCCAGCATTTT | CASSEYGGGVQPQHF
TRBD2 | TRBJ2-7 | many | TRBV13 | TGTGCCAGCAGCTGGAGGACTAGCGGGAGTCCCTACGAGCAGTACTTC | CASSWRTSGSPYEQYF
- | TRBJ1-1 | many | TRBV5-1 | TGCGCCAGCAGCTTCGGGGCTTCTAACACTGAAGCTTTCTTT | CASSFGASNTEAFF
TRBD2 | TRBJ2-3 | - | TRBV13 | TGTGCCAGCAGCTTAGTGGCGAGCGGGAAGACAGATACGCAGTATTTT | CASSLVASGKTDTQYF
TRBD1 | TRBJ1-2 | few | TRBV9 | TGTTCCAGCAGCGGAACCCGGGACAGGGGGCGCAGAGTCTATGGCTACACCTTC | CSSSGTRDRGRRVYGYTF
- | TRBJ1-5 | many | TRBV7-2 | TGTGCCAGCAGCGCCTTCCCAGGGGCAAATCAGCCCCAGCATTTT | CASSAFPGANQPQHF
- | TRBJ2-2 | many | TRBV12-3/TRBV12-4 | TGTGCCAGCAGTTCCCACAGGAACACCGGGGAGCTGTTTTTT | CASSSHRNTGELFF
- | TRBJ1-5 | many | TRBV28 | TGTGCCAGCAGTTTAATTTCAGTTAATCAGCCCCAGCATTTT | CASSLISVNQPQHF
- | TRBJ1-2 | - | TRBV7-2 | TGTGCCAGCACCCTAGGTGTGAACTATGGCTACACCTTC | CASTLGVNYGYTF
- | TRBJ2-3 | - | TRBV4-2 | TGTGCCAGCAGCCAAGCGGCGGGTCCAGGTGGGGATACGCAGTATTTT | CASSQAAGPGGDTQYF
- | TRBJ1-5 | many | TRBV20-1 | TGCAGTGCTTACAGTGGAGGTCAGCCCCAGCATTTT | CSAYSGGQPQHF
- | TRBJ1-1 | many | TRBV5-6 | TGTGCCAGCAGCGAGGGTCCTGAAGCTTTCTTT | CASSEGPEAFF
TRBD1 | TRBJ1-2 | many | TRBV3-1 | TGTGCCAGCAGCCAAGGACAGGGGGCAAACTATGGCTACACCTTC | CASSQGQGANYGYTF
- | TRBJ2-1 | - | TRBV15 | TGTGCCACCAGCAGAGATTGGTCCGGAAGCTCCTACAATGAGCAGTTCTTC | CATSRDWSGSSYNEQFF
TRBD1 | TRBJ2-1 | many | TRBV5-1 | TGCGCCAGCAGCCTAGACAGGGATAGCTCCTACAATGAGCAGTTCTTC | CASSLDRDSSYNEQFF
- | TRBJ2-5 | - | TRBV5-1 | TGCGCCAGCAGCTTGCGACACCAAGAGACCCAGTACTTC | CASSLRHQETQYF
- | TRBJ2-5 | many | TRBV20-1 | TGCAGTGCTAGAGCGGGCATTCAAGAGACCCAGTACTTC | CSARAGIQETQYF
TRBD1 | TRBJ2-1 | few | TRBV5-1 | TGCGCCAGCAGAAGGGGGCCCCCTCCGAATGAGCAGTTCTTC | CASRRGPPPNEQFF
TRBD2 | TRBJ2-7 | many | TRBV3-1 | TGTGCCAGCAGCCCCCGGACTAGCGGGGGGTGGTACTCCTACGAGCAGTACTTC | CASSPRTSGGWYSYEQYF
- | TRBJ1-2 | many | TRBV29-1 | TGCAGCGTTGATCGGGCAGGGGTTGGCTATGGCTACACCTTC | CSVDRAGVGYGYTF
TRBD1 | TRBJ2-3 | many | TRBV7-6 | TGTGCCAGCAGCTTCGGGACAGGGAGCGGGGATACGCAGTATTTT | CASSFGTGSGDTQYF
TRBD1 | TRBJ1-5 | many | TRBV29-1 | TGCAGCGTTCGAATCGGGACAGTCGATCAGCCCCAGCATTTT | CSVRIGTVDQPQHF
- | TRBJ2-1 | many | TRBV5-1 | TGCGCCAGCAGCTTGGGGCGCGAGCAGTTCTTC | CASSLGREQFF
- | TRBJ2-6 | - | TRBV5-1 | TGCGCCAGCAGCTTTGTATTCTCTGGGGCCAACGTCCTGACTTTC | CASSFVFSGANVLTF
- | TRBJ2-3 | - | TRBV7-2 | TGTGCCAGCAGCTCCGGATGGGGCATTAGCACAGATACGCAGTATTTT | CASSSGWGISTDTQYF
TRBD2 | TRBJ2-3 | many | TRBV3-1 | TGTGCCAGCAGCCAAGCCGGGGGGGGGAAGGTGAATACGCAGTATTTT | CASSQAGGGKVNTQYF
- | TRBJ2-2 | - | TRBV20-1 | TGCGGTGGGCAGCTGAACACCGGGGAGCTGTTTTTT | CGGQLNTGELFF
TRBD1 | TRBJ1-3 | few | TRBV12-3/TRBV12-4 | TGTGCCGGTTTGAGGGGGCTTGGAAACACCATATATTTT | CAGLRGLGNTIYF
- | TRBJ1-6 | many | TRBV27 | TGTGCCAGCAGTTTGGACTCCGGGACCTATAATTCACCCCTCCACTTT | CASSLDSGTYNSPLHF